These 29 T cell receptor beta chains were sequenced from one sample in a study of cytomegalovirus exposure and HLA in healthy donors. This PCR relied on a set of 60 Vbeta primers and 13 Jbeta primers. Here immunoSEQ multiplex PCR was the method, and the copy in TCRdb shows in-frame clones only, minus some. The data show more than 120,000 clones, about four fifths seen once. Sequencing was carried out using PBMCs. The receptors derive from a woman aged 40 to 55 in good health and CMV-seropositive.

This clone has just a few counts. The rearrangement uses TRBV11-2 and TRBJ1-3, with D possibly TRBD1 on 6 matching bases. Between the trimmed V and J ends, which lost 4 bases and 4 bases, there was a span of 11 bases. This CDR3 is built from 14 residues. Germline V CDR1 and CDR2: SGHAT, FQNNGV. The CDR3 here is CASSSGHAGNTIYF. The CDR3 region has the DNA TGTGCCAGCAGCTCGGGACATGCCGGAAACACCATATATTTT.

The J gene is TRBJ2-3, the V gene TRBV19, with D tentatively TRBD1 (5 bases). Germline V lookup: CDR1 LNHDA, CDR2 SQIVND (reference sequence). This CDR3 has 15 amino acids. V lost 3 bases, J lost 1 base, and 11 bases lay in between. The CDR3 bases are TGTGCCAGTAGTATCCAGGGTGCGGGCACAGATACGCAGTATTTT. Translated: CASSIQGAGTDTQYF.

The chain couples TRBV4-1 to TRBJ2-1; a possible D gene is TRBD2 (6 bases). The ends were cut back, 1 base at V and 4 bases at J, with 14 bases in the middle. This CDR3 is 16 amino acids long. CDR1 and CDR2 from the germline V gene are MGHRA and YSYEKL. The CDR3 DNA sequence: TGCGCCAGCAGCCAAGTATTTAGCGGTGATTACAATGAGCAGTTCTTC. This codes for CASSQVFSGDYNEQFF.

In regard to this clone: One end of the junction fails to match germline, which may point to a read error. The same CDR3 also results from other DNA sequences found in this sample. The chain carries TRBV7-9 and TRBJ2-7; D remains ambiguous. Germline CDR1 reads SEHNR; CDR2 reads FQNEAQ (reference sequence). CDR3 size: 12 residues. CDR3 DNA: TGTGCCAGCAGCCAACCCGCAGTGGAGCAGTACTTT. Translating gives CASSQPAVEQYF.

The chain couples TRBV10-2 to TRBJ2-7; 7 bases match TRBD1. Germline values: CDR1 WSHSY, CDR2 SAAADI. V lost 6 bases, J lost 5 bases, and 4 bases stayed unmatched. The CDR3 contains 12 residues. CDR3 in DNA: TGCGCCAGCAGCCAGCAGGGGGACGAGCAGTACTTC. Protein product: CASSQQGDEQYF.

V usage is TRBV27 and J usage is TRBJ1-4; D not resolved. The germline V gene has CDR1 MNHEY and CDR2 SMNVEV (reference sequence). V was clipped by 2 bases and J by 0 bases, with 7 bases between them. The CDR3 sequence is 15 residues long. This CDR3 reads CASSLQSATNEKLFF. CDR3 DNA: TGTGCCAGCAGTTTACAGTCTGCAACTAATGAAAAACTGTTTTTT.

This chain uses TRBV11-2 with TRBJ2-7; 16 bases align to TRBD2. Germline CDR1 is SGHAT and CDR2 is FQNNGV. The CDR3 loop spans 17 amino acids. The V and J ends lost 4 bases and 2 bases, in that order; junction bases with no gene match: 5. The CDR3 DNA follows: TGTGCCAGCAGCTCGCCCGGGACTAGCGGGAGGGCCTACGAGCAGTACTTC. It yields the protein CASSSPGTSGRAYEQYF.

This clone was detected only a few times. The rearrangement joins TRBV18 to TRBJ1-6; 7 bases agree with TRBD1. From germline, CDR1 is KGHSH and CDR2 LQKENI. The CDR3 loop spans 15 amino acids. After removal of 3 bases from V and 9 bases from J, the junction contained 8 bases not matched to a gene. CDR3 in amino acids: CASSPYRGLGSPLHF. Here the CDR3 DNA reads TGTGCCAGCTCACCTTACAGGGGCCTCGGTTCACCCCTCCACTTT.

This clone was observed a handful of times. The chain employs TRBV6-1 and TRBJ1-5, with D perhaps matching TRBD1 (5 bases). The CDR3 is made up of 14 amino acids. Trimming cost V 6 bases and J 3 bases, with 12 bases left between them. Germline CDR1 reads MNHNS; CDR2 reads SASEGT. CDR3 sequence reads: CASRFGGNNQPQHF. The CDR3 DNA is TGTGCCAGCAGATTCGGGGGGAACAATCAGCCCCAGCATTTT.

The J gene is TRBJ2-5, the V gene TRBV6-5; the match to TRBD2 covers 9 bases. Near its end, the DNA agrees better with TRBJ2-7, so the J call may be wrong. The CDR3 sequence is 16 residues long. Per the germline V gene, CDR1 is MNHEY and CDR2 is SVGAGI. The CDR3 loop reads CASSYSRGSGSYEQYF. DNA for the CDR3: TGTGCCAGCAGTTACTCAAGGGGTAGCGGGAGCTACGAGCAGTACTTC.

The rearrangement uses TRBV2 and TRBJ2-3; TRBD2 matches at 12 bases. V lost 7 bases and J lost 0; bases outside the gene matches: 2. The CDR3 has 15 amino acids. The germline gives CDR1 SNHLY, CDR2 FYNNEI. CDR3 amino acids: CASTGLAGSTDTQYF. For the CDR3, the DNA is TGTGCCAGCACCGGACTAGCGGGAAGCACAGATACGCAGTATTTT.

The chain uses TRBV5-1 and TRBJ2-7; 8 positions agree with TRBD2. The germline gives CDR1 SGHRS, CDR2 YFSETQ. The V and J ends lost 2 bases and 7 bases, in that order; junction bases with no gene match: 8. This CDR3 is built from 14 residues. DNA for the CDR3: TGCGCCAGCAGCTTTAGAGCGGGAGTGGAAGAGCAGTACTTC. This gives the protein CASSFRAGVEEQYF.

The chain joins TRBV5-5 to TRBJ1-4, with 7 bases matching TRBD1. CDR3 length: 14 residues. J lost 4 bases, V lost 2 bases, and 2 bases had no gene match. Germline lookup yields CDR1 SGHKS and CDR2 YYEKEE (reference sequence). The CDR3 protein is CASSLGTVNEKLFF. As DNA, the CDR3 is TGTGCCAGCAGCTTAGGGACAGTTAATGAAAAACTGTTTTTT.

This sequence joins TRBV10-3 and TRBJ2-7; 7 nucleotides agree with TRBD2. V gave up 3 bases and J gave up 1 base; unmatched junction bases: 6. The CDR3 length is 15 residues. Germline loops: CDR1 ENHRY, CDR2 SYGVKD. The CDR3 bases are TGTGCCATCAGTGAATCTAGCGGAGTTTCCTACGAGCAGTACTTC. It specifies CAISESSGVSYEQYF.

The chain is built from TRBV7-2 and TRBJ2-7, with a possible D match to TRBD1 (5 bases). The CDR3 is 13 amino acids. Trimming took 1 base from V and 1 from J, leaving 5 bases between them. CDR1 is SGHTA and CDR2 is FQGNSA in the germline V gene. The CDR3 is CASSLDRSYEQYF. For the CDR3, the DNA is TGTGCCAGCAGCTTAGACAGGTCCTACGAGCAGTACTTC.

The V and J genes are TRBV5-4 and TRBJ2-3, with a weak D call TRBD1 (5 bases). Germline values: CDR1 SGHNT, CDR2 YYREEE (reference sequence). CDR3 length equals 14 residues. This CDR3 is CAGQPNTDTDTQYF. CDR3 bases: TGTGCAGGACAACCAAACACGGACACAGATACGCAGTATTTT.

Here the CDR3 reads CASKSQGTDLSPLHF. CDR3 nucleotides: TGTGCCAGTAAAAGCCAGGGGACGGATCTCTCACCCCTCCACTTT. The chain couples TRBV19 to TRBJ1-6, with D tentatively TRBD1 (6 bases). The germline CDR1 and CDR2 sequences are LNHDA and SQIVND (reference sequence). The V and J ends lost 7 bases and 10 bases respectively, with 20 bases between them. The CDR3 contains 15 residues.

V is TRBV21-1 and J is TRBJ2-2; the table's D call of TRBD2 was not tested on the DNA. TRBV21-1 is flagged as a pseudogene. The CDR3 covers 16 residues. The CDR3 region is CASSKTSGSRSGELFF. The CDR3 coding sequence is TGTGCCAGCAGCAAGACTAGCGGGAGTCGGTCCGGGGAGCTGTTTTTT.

The genes are TRBV6-5 and TRBJ2-1, with TRBD2 matching 14 bases. The CDR3 has 16 residues. V was clipped by 2 bases and J by 9 bases; unmatched bases: 6. Germline loops: CDR1 MNHEY, CDR2 SVGAGI. The CDR3 here is CASSYGTSGRRSEQFF. The CDR3 coding sequence is TGTGCCAGCAGTTACGGGACTAGCGGGAGAAGGAGTGAGCAGTTCTTC.

The V and J genes are TRBV6-6 and TRBJ2-4, with 11 bases fitting TRBD2. V lost 4 bases and J lost 5; bases outside the gene matches: 1. Germline values: CDR1 MNHNY, CDR2 SVGAGI (reference sequence). The CDR3 runs 14 residues. DNA for the CDR3: TGTGCCAGCAGTTGGGGACTAGCGGAAAACATTCAGTACTTC. Its translation is CASSWGLAENIQYF.

The V and J genes are TRBV7-9 and TRBJ1-5, with D possibly TRBD1 on 5 matching bases. Germline CDR1 SEHNR, CDR2 FQNEAQ (reference sequence). V lost 6 bases to trimming and J lost 2 bases, with 17 bases between them. The CDR3 runs to 16 residues. DNA for the CDR3: TGTGCCAGCAGTGGGGGGGGAGTCCAAGGCAATCAGCCCCAGCATTTT. This translates into CASSGGGVQGNQPQHF.

This sequence joins TRBV27 and TRBJ2-1; 8 bases map to TRBD2. V was pared by 5 bases and J by 2 bases, with 8 bases of the junction left unmatched. Germline loops: CDR1 MNHEY, CDR2 SMNVEV (reference sequence). The CDR3 loop spans 16 amino acids. The DNA of the CDR3 is TGTGCCAGCAGTCCACTATCACTAGCGGCCTACAATGAGCAGTTCTTC. This sequence encodes CASSPLSLAAYNEQFF.

V usage is TRBV28 and J usage is TRBJ1-5; TRBD1 agrees at 7 bases. V dropped 5 bases and J dropped 4; count of bases not matched to a gene: 8. The V gene's germline CDR1 is MDHEN and CDR2 SYDVKM. The length of the CDR3 is 15 residues. CDR3: CASSKGQRFNQPQHF. The CDR3 DNA reads as TGTGCCAGCAGTAAGGGACAGAGATTTAATCAGCCCCAGCATTTT.

This clone was counted once. This chain joins TRBV9 and TRBJ2-2, with 7 positions matching TRBD2. The junction had 0 bases not matched to a gene; V was cut back by 4 bases and J by 6 bases. Germline V gives CDR1 SGDLS, CDR2 YYNGEE. This CDR3 comprises 12 residues. The CDR3 reads CASSLAAGELFF. CDR3 coding DNA: TGTGCCAGCAGCCTAGCGGCCGGGGAGCTGTTTTTT.

This clone showed up just once. V is TRBV7-8 and J is TRBJ2-5; TRBD1 matches at 11 bases. This CDR3 comprises 14 residues. Germline values: CDR1 SGHVS, CDR2 FQNEAQ. V lost 6 bases and J lost 5; bases outside the gene matches: 5. This chain's CDR3 is CASSLGQGAETQYF. CDR3 DNA sequence: TGTGCCAGCAGTCTTGGACAGGGGGCGGAGACCCAGTACTTC.

This clone showed up just a few times. This chain connects TRBV7-9 to TRBJ2-7; 7 nucleotides line up with TRBD2. CDR1 and CDR2 from the germline V gene are SEHNR and FQNEAQ (reference sequence). CDR3 length: 16 residues. V trimming: 7 bases; J trimming: 6 bases; junction bases outside the gene matches: 18. The CDR3 here is CASTYSLAAGLGEQYF. The CDR3 DNA reads TGTGCCAGCACTTACTCCCTAGCGGCCGGCCTGGGCGAGCAGTACTTC.

The J gene is TRBJ1-2, the V gene TRBV19; D perhaps matches TRBD1 (6 bases). The CDR3 extends over 14 amino acids. Trimming took off 5 bases at V and 2 bases at J, with 12 bases between the two ends. Germline values: CDR1 LNHDA, CDR2 SQIVND (reference sequence). The CDR3 sequence: CASSLRTANYGYTF. The CDR3 region has the DNA TGTGCCAGTAGTCTCCGGACAGCAAACTATGGCTACACCTTC. Full variable domain (remainder filled in from reference TRBV19 and TRBJ1-2): DGGITQSPKYLFRKEGQNVTLSCEQNLNHDAMYWYRQDPGQGLRLIYYSQIVNDFQKGDIAEGYSVSREKKESFPLTVTSAQKNPTAFYLCASSLRTANYGYTFGSGTRLTVV.

The CDR3 DNA reads as TGTGCCAGCACCGGAAACCCCATCACGGGTTCCTATGGCTACACCTTC. The encoded protein is CASTGNPITGSYGYTF. V is TRBV2 and J is TRBJ1-2; no clear D gene. V was cut by 7 bases and J by 4 bases, with 22 bases left in between. Germline values: CDR1 SNHLY, CDR2 FYNNEI. The CDR3 totals 16 residues. The entire variable domain, with the rest obtained from reference TRBV2 and TRBJ1-2, is as follows: EPEVTQTPSHQVTQMGQEVILRCVPISNHLYFYWYRQILGQKVEFLVSFYNNEISEKSEIFDDQFSVERPDGSNFTLKIRSTKLEDSAMYFCASTGNPITGSYGYTFGSGTRLTVV.

The chain carries TRBV27 and TRBJ2-3; D is undetermined. The V and J ends lost 5 bases and 4 bases respectively, with 10 bases between them. The CDR3 covers 13 residues. CDR1 and CDR2 from the germline V gene are MNHEY and SMNVEV (reference sequence). The CDR3 DNA reads TGTGCCAGCAGTCCCCCCTTCGCAGATACGCAGTATTTT. This sequence encodes CASSPPFADTQYF.